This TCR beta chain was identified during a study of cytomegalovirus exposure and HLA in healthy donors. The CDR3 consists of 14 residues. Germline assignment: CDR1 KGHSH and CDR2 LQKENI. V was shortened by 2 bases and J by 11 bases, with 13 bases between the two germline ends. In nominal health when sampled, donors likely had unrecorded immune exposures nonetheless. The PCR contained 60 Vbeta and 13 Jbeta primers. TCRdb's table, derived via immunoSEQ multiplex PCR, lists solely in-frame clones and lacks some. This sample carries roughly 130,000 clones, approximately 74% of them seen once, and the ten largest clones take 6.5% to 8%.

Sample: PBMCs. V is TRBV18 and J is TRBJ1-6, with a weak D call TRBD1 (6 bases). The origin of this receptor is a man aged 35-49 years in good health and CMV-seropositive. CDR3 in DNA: TGTGCCAGCTCACCAGGGCAGGGGAAGACACCCCTCCACTTT. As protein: CASSPGQGKTPLHF.